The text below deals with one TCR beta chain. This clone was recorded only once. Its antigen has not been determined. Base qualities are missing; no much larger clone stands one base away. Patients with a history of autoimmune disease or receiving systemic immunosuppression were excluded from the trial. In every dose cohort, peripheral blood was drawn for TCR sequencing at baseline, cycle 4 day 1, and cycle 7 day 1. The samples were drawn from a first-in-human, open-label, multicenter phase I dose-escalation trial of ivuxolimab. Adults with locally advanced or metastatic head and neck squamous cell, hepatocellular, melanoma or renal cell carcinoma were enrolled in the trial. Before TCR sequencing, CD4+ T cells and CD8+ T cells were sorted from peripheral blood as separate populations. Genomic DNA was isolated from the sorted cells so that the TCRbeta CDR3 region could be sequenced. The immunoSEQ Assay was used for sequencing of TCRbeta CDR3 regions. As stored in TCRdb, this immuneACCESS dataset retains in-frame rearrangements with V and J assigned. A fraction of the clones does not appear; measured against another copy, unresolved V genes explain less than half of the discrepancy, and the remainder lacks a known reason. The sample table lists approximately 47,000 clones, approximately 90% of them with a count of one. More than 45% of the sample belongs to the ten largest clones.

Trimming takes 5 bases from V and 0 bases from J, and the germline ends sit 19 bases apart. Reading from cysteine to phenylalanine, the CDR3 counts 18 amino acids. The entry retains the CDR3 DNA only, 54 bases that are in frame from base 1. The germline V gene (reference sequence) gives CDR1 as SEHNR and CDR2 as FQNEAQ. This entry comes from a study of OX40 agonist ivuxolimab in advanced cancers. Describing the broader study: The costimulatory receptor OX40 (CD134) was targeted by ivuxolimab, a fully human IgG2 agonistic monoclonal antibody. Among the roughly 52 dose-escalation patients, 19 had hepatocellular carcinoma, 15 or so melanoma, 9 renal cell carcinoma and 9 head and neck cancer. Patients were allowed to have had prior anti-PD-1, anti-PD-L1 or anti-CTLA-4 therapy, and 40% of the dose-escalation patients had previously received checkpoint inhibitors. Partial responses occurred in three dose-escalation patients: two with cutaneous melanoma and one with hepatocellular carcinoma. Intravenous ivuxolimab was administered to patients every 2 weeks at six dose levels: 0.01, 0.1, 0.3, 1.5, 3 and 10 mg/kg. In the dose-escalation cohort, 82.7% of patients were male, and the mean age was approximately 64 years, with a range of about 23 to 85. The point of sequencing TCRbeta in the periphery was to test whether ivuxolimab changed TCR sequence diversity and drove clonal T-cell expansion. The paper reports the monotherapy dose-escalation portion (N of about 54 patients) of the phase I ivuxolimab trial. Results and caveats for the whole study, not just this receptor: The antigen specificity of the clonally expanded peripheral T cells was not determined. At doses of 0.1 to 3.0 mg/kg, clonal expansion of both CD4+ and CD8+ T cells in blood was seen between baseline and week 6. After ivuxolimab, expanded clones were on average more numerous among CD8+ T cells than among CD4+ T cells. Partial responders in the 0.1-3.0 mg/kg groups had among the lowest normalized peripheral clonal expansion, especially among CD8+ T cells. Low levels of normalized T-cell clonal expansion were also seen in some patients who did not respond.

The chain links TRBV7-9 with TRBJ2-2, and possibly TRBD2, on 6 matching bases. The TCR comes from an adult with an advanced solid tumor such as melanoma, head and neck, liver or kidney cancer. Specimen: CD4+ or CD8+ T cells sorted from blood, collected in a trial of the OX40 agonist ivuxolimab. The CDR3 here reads CASSLGRTGTSNTGELFF. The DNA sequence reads TGTGCCAGCAGCCTCGGGAGAACCGGGACGTCGAACACCGGGGAGCTGTTTTTT.